This TCR beta chain was retrieved from a study of blood T cell repertoires in COVID-19. Germline CDR1 is SGHNT and CDR2 is YENEEA. The germline V and J ends were trimmed by 2 bases and 10 bases, with 12 bases remaining between them. The CDR3 has 14 residues. Data came from immunoSEQ multiplex PCR; TCRdb stores just in-frame clones and leaves some out. The data show some 180,000 clones, with around 90% seen just once and approximately 6% held by the top ten. The genes are TRBV11-3 and TRBJ1-6; D unresolved. This TCR was sampled from a man in his forties with active or convalescent COVID-19. Source material: peripheral blood. The CDR3 spells CASSLWGGGSPLHF. The CDR3 DNA sequence: TGTGCCAGCAGCTTATGGGGAGGAGGATCACCCCTCCACTTT. The whole variable domain, remainder taken from reference TRBV11-3 and TRBJ1-6, is EAGVVQSPRYKIIEKKQPVAFWCNPISGHNTLYWYLQNLGQGPELLIRYENEEAVDDSQLPKDRFSAERLKGVDSTLKIQPAELGDSAVYLCASSLWGGGSPLHFGNGTRLTVT.